The rows below give T cell receptor beta chains drawn from one sample of a study of blood T cell repertoires in COVID-19. Sequencing was performed with immunoSEQ multiplex PCR; in TCRdb, only in-frame clones are kept and a portion is missing. This table has about 150,000 clones, 70% to 90% appearing once. Source material: peripheral blood. The origin of the receptors is a human donor in a cohort sampled during active COVID-19. The CDR3 runs from the conserved cysteine through the conserved F or W. D genes are given only for firm matches. Expanded clones are given a class, and other clones once, few, many or no size at all.

clone size	V gene	D gene	J gene	CDR3 length	CDR3 DNA	CDR3 protein
.	TRBV10-3	.	TRBJ1-3	18	TGTGCCATCAGTGAGACCTTCACACAGGGACACTCTGGAAACACCATATATTTT	CAISETFTQGHSGNTIYF
.	TRBV5-4	.	TRBJ2-7	14	TGTGCCAGCAGCTGGGGGGACGGCCCCTACGAGCAGTACTTC	CASSWGDGPYEQYF
.	TRBV10-3	TRBD2	TRBJ2-1	14	TGTGCCATCAGAACTAGCGGGGCGTACAATGAGCAGTTCTTC	CAIRTSGAYNEQFF
.	TRBV5-1	.	TRBJ2-7	15	TGCGCCAGCAGCTTGGAGACGGGAATTCCCTACGAGCAGTACTTC	CASSLETGIPYEQYF
.	TRBV15	.	TRBJ1-6	15	TGTGCCACCAGCAGGCTAGATAGGGGCTATTCACCCCTCCACTTT	CATSRLDRGYSPLHF
.	TRBV7-2	.	TRBJ2-3	14	TGTGCCAGCAGCTTAGCTAGCGGATCAGATACGCAGTATTTT	CASSLASGSDTQYF
once	TRBV18	TRBD1	TRBJ1-6	15	TGTGCCAGCTCAGGACAGGGGGAGGATAATTCACCCCTCCACTTT	CASSGQGEDNSPLHF
.	TRBV28	.	TRBJ1-2	14	TGTGCCAGCAGTTCTCTTAAGGAGGGCCATGGCTACACCTTC	CASSSLKEGHGYTF
.	TRBV7-6	.	TRBJ2-7	15	TGTGCCAGCAGCTTAGCGATCTCGGAGGGCTACGAGCAGTACTTC	CASSLAISEGYEQYF
.	TRBV6-6	.	TRBJ1-6	16	TGTGCCAGCGTAGGTGACAGCTGGCTCTATAATTCACCCCTCCACTTT	CASVGDSWLYNSPLHF
.	TRBV21-1	.	TRBJ1-3	13	TGTGCCAGCGGGGGGGCGGGTGGAAACACCATATATTTT	CASGGAGGNTIYF
.	TRBV27	TRBD2	TRBJ2-7	14	TGTGCCAGCAGTTTTATCGGGAGGGTCTACGAGCAGTACTTC	CASSFIGRVYEQYF
.	TRBV28	.	TRBJ2-7	15	TGTGCCAGCAGTTTACTGCGGGGTCTCCTCTACGAGCAGTACTTC	CASSLLRGLLYEQYF
.	TRBV28	.	TRBJ1-2	15	TGTGCCAGCAGTTTTCGCGGGGCTGGTAACTATGGCTACACCTTC	CASSFRGAGNYGYTF
once	TRBV6-5	TRBD1	TRBJ1-5	13	TGTGCCAGCAGCAGGGGGCAGGATCAGCCCCAGCATTTT	CASSRGQDQPQHF
.	TRBV6-6	.	TRBJ2-3	14	TGTGCCAGCAGATTAGCGGAGAGCACAGATACGCAGTATTTT	CASRLAESTDTQYF
.	TRBV4-1	TRBD1	TRBJ1-1	17	TGCGCCAGCAGCCAAGATTGGGACAGGGGGCGGAACACTGAAGCTTTCTTT	CASSQDWDRGRNTEAFF
.	TRBV28	.	TRBJ2-7	12	TGTGCCAGCAGTTTCCGGTTCGTCGAGCAGTACTTC	CASSFRFVEQYF
few	TRBV2	TRBD2	TRBJ2-1	17	TGTGCCAGCAGTCAAGGGACTAGCGGCAGACACACGGATGAGCAGTTCTTC	CASSQGTSGRHTDEQFF
.	TRBV7-2	TRBD1	TRBJ1-1	14	TGTGCCAGCAGCGCCCAGGGGGCGAACACTGAAGCTTTCTTT	CASSAQGANTEAFF
once	TRBV19	.	TRBJ2-1	16	TGTGCCAGTAGTATGGAGGGACAGTCTTACTACAATGAGCAGTTCTTC	CASSMEGQSYYNEQFF
.	TRBV5-1	.	TRBJ1-1	15	TGCGCCAGCAGCTTGGTGGTGGGGAGGGCCACTGAAGCTTTCTTT	CASSLVVGRATEAFF
.	TRBV3-1/TRBV3-2	.	TRBJ2-7	14	TGTGCCAGCAGCCAAGGCGGGACGACCTACGAGCAGTACTTC	CASSQGGTTYEQYF
.	TRBV7-2	TRBD1	TRBJ2-1	18	TGTGCCAGCAGAGGAACTCCCCCGTGGCAGGGGGTTGCGGATGAGCAGTTCTTC	CASRGTPPWQGVADEQFF
.	TRBV28	TRBD1	TRBJ1-2	13	TGTGCCAGCAGTTCTGACAGGGATCGTGGCTACACCTTC	CASSSDRDRGYTF
.	TRBV27	.	TRBJ2-2	12	TGTGCCAGCAGTTTATTCGCCGGGGAGCTGTTTTTT	CASSLFAGELFF
once	TRBV2	TRBD1	TRBJ2-7	14	TGTGCCAGCAGTGACCGGGACAGTACCTACGAGCAGTACTTC	CASSDRDSTYEQYF
.	TRBV24-1	.	TRBJ1-1	12	TGTGCCACCAGGGGCGACAGCGCTGAAGCTTTCTTT	CATRGDSAEAFF